This note documents a single T cell receptor (beta chain) sequence. V was clipped by 6 bases and J by 0 bases; unmatched bases: 6. Per germline, CDR1 MNHNS and CDR2 SASEGT. This CDR3 has 15 residues. This record belongs to a study of cytomegalovirus exposure and HLA in healthy donors. The PCR had 60 Vbeta and 13 Jbeta primers. The data were produced by immunoSEQ multiplex PCR, yet TCRdb's version contains in-frame clones alone and is incomplete. The data show some 67,000 clones, just under 80% seen once. This TCR was recovered from a man in his forties or fifties in good health and CMV-seronegative. The sequencing sample was made of PBMCs. The genes are TRBV6-1 and TRBJ2-7, with 9 bases lining up with TRBD1. The CDR3 coding sequence is TGTGCCAGCAGAAGGGACAGGGAAGGCTCCTACGAGCAGTACTTC. Its translation is CASRRDREGSYEQYF.